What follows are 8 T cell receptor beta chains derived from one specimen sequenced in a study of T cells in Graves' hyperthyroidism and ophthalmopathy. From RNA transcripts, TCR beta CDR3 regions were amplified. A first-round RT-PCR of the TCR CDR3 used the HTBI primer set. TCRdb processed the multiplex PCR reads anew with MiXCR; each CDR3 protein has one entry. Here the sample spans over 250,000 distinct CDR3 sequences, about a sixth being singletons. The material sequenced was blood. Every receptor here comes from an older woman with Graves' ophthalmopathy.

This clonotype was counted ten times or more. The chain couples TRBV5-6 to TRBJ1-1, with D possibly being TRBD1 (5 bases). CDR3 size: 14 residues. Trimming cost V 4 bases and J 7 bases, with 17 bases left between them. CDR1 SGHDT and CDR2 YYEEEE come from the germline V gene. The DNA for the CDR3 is TGTGCCAGCAGCCAGAGCCCGACAGAATATGAAGCTTTCTTT. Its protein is CASSQSPTEYEAFF.

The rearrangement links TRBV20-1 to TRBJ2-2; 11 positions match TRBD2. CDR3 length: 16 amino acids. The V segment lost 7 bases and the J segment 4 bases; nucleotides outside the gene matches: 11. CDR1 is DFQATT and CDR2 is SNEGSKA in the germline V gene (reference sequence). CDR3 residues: CSGKDSGRARTGELFF. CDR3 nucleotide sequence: TGCAGTGGGAAAGATAGCGGGAGGGCCCGCACCGGGGAGCTGTTTTTT.

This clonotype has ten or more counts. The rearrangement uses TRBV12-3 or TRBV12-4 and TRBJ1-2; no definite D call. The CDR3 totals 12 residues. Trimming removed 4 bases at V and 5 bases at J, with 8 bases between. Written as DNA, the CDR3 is TGTGCCAGCAGTTATCAGACATATGGCTACACCTTC. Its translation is CASSYQTYGYTF.

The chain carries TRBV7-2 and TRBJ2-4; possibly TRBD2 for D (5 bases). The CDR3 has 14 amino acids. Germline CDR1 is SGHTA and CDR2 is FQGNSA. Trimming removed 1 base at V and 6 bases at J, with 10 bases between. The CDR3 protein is CASSLVGGRNIQYF. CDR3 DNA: TGTGCCAGCAGCTTAGTAGGTGGGAGAAACATTCAGTACTTC. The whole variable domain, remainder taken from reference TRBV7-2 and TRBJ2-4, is GAGVSQSPSNKVTEKGKDVELRCDPISGHTALYWYRQSLGQGLEFLIYFQGNSAPDKSGLPSDRFSAERTGGSVSTLTIQRTQQEDSAVYLCASSLVGGRNIQYFGAGTRLSVL.

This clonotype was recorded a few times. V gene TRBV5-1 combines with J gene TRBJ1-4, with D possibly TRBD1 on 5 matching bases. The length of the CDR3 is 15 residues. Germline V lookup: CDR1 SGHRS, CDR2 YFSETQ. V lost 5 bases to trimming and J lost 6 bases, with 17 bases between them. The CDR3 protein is CASSRGGEGHEKLFF. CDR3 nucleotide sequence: TGCGCCAGCAGTCGAGGTGGGGAGGGGCATGAAAAACTGTTTTTT.

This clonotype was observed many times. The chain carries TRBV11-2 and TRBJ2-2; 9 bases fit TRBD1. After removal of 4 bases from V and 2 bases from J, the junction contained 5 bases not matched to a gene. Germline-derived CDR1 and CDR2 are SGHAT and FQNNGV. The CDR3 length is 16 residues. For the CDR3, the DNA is TGTGCCAGCAGCTCGTTACAGGGGGCAAACACCGGGGAGCTGTTTTTT. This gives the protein CASSSLQGANTGELFF.

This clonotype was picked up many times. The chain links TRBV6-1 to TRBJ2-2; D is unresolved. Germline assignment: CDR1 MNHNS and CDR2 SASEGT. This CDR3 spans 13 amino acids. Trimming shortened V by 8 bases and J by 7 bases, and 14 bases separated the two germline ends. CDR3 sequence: CASRGGRNGELFF. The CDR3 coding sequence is TGTGCCAGCCGCGGCGGTCGAAACGGGGAGCTGTTTTTT.

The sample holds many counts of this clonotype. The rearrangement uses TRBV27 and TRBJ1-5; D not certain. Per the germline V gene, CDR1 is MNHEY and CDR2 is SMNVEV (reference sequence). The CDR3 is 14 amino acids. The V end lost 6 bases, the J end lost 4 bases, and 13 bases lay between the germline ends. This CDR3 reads CASRSVSRNQPQHF. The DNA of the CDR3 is TGTGCCAGCAGATCGGTCAGCCGAAATCAGCCCCAGCATTTT.